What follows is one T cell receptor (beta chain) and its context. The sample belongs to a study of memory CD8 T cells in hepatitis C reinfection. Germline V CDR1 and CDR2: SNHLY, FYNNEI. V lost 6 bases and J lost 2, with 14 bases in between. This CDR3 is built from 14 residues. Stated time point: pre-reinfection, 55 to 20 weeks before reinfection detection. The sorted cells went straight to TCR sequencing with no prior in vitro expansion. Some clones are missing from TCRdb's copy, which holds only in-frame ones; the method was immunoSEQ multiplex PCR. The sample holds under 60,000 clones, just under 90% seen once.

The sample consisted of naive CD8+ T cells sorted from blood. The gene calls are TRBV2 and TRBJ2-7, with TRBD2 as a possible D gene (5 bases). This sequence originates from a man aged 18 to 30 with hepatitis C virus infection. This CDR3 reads CASSEGRVAYEQYF. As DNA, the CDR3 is TGTGCCAGCAGCGAGGGAAGAGTAGCCTACGAGCAGTACTTC.